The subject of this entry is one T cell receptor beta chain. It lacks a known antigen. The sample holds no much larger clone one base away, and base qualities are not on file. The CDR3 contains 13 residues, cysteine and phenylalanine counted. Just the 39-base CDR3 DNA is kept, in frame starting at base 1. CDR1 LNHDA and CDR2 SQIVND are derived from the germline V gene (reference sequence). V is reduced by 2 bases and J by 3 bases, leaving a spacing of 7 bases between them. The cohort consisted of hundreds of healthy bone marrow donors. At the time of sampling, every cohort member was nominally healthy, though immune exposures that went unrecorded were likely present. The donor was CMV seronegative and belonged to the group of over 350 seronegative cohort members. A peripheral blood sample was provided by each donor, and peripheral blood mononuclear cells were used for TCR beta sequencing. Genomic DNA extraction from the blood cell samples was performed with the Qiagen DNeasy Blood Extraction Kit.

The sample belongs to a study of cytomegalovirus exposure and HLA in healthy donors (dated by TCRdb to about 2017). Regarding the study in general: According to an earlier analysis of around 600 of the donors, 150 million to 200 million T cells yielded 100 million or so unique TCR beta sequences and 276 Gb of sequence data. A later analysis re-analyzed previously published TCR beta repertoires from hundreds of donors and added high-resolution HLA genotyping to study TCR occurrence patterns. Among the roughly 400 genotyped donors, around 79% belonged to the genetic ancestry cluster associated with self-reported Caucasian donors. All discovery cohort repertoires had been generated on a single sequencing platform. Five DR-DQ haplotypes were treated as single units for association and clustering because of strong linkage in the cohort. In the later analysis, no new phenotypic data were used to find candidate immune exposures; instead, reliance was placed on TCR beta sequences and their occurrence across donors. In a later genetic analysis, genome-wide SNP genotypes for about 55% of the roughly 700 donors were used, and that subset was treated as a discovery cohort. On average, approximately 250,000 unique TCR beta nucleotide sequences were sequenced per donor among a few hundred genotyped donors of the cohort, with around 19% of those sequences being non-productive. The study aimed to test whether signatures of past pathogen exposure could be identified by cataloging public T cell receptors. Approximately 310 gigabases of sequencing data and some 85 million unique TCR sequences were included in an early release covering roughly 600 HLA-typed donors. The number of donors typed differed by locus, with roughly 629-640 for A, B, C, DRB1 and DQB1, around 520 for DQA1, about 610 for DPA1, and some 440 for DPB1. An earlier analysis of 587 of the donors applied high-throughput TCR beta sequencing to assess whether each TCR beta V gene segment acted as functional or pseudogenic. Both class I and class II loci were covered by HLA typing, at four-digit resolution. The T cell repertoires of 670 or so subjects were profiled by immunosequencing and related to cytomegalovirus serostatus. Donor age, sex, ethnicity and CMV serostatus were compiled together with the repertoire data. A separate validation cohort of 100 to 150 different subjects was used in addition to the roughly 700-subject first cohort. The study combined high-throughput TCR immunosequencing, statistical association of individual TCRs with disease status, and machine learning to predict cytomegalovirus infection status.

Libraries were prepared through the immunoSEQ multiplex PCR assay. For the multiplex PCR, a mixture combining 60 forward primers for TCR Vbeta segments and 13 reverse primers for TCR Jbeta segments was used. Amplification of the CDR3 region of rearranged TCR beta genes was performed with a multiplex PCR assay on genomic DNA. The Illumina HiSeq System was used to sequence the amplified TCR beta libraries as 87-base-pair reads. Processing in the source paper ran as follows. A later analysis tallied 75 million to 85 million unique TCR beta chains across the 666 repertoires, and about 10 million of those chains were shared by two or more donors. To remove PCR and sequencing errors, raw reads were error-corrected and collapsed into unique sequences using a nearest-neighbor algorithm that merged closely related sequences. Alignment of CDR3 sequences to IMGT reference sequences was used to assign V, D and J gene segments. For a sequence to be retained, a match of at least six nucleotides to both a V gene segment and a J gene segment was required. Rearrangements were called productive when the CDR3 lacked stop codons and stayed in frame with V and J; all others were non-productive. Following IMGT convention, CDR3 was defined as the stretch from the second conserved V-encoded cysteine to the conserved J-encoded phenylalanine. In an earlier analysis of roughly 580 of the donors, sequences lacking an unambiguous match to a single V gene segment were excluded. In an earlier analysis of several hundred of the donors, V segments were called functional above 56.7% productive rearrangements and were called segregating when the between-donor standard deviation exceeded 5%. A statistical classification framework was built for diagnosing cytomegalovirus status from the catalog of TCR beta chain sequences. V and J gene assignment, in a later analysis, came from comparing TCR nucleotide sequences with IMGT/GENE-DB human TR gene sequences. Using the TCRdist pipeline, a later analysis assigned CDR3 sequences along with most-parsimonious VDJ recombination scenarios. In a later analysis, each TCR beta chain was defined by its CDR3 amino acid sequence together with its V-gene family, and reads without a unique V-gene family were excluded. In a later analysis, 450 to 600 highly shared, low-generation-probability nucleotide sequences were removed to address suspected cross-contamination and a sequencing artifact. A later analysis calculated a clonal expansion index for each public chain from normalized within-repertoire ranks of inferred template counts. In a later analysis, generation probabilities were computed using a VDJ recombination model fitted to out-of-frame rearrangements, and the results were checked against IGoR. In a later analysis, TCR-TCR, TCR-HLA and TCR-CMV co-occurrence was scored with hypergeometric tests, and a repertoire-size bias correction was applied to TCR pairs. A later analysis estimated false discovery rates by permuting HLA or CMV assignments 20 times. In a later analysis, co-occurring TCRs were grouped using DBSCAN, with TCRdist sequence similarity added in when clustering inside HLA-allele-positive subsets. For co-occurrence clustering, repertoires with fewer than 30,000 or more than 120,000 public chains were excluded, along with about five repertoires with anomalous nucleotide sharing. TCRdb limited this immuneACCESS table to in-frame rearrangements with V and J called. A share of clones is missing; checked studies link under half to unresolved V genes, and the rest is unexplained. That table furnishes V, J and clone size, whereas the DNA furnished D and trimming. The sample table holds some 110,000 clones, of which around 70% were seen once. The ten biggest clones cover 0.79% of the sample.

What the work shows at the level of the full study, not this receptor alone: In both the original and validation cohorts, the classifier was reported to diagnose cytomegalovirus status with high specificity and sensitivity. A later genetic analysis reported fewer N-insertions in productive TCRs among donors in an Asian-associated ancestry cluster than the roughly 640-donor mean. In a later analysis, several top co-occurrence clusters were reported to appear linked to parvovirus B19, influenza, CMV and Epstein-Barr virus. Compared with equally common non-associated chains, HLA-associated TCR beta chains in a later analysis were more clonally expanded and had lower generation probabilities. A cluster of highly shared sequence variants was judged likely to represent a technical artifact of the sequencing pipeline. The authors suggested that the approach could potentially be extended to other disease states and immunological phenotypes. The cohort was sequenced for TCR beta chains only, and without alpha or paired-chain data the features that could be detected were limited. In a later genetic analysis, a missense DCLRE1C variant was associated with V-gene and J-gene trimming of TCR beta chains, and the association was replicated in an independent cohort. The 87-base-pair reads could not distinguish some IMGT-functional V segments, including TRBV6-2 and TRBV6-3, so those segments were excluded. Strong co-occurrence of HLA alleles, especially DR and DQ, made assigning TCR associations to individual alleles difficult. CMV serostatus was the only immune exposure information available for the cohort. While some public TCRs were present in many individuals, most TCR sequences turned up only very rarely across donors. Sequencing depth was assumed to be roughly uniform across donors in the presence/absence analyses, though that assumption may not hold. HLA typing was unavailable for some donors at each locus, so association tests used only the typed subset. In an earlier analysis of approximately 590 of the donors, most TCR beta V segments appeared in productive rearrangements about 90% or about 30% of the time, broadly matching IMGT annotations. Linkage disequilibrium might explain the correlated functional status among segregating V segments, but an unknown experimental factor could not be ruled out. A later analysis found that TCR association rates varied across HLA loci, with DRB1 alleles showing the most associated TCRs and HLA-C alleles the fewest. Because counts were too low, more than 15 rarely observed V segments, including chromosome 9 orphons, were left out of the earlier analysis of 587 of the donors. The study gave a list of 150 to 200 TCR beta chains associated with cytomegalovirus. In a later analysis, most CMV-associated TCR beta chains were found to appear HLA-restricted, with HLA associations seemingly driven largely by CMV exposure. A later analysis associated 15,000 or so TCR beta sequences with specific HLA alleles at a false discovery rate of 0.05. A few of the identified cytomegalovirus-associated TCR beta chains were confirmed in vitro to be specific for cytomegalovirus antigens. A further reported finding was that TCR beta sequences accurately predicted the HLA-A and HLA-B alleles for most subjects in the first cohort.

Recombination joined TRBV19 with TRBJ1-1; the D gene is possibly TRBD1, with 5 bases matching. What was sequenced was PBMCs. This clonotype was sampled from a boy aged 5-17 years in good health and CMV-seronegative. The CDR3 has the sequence CASSIQGYTEAFF. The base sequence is TGTGCCAGTAGTATACAGGGTTACACTGAAGCTTTCTTT.